This TCR beta chain was captured in a study of T cell repertoires in cytomegalovirus infection. As for the study in general: It was recently identified HLA-C-restricted and well-studied HLA-B-restricted CMV epitopes that the study used. The study's findings and limits: Cumulative public TCR beta family frequency identified carriers of CMV plus the relevant HLA.

With respect to this clonotype: Its antigen is undetermined.

Germline V CDR1 and CDR2: MGHRA, YSYEKL. CDR3 length: 14 amino acids. Deletions cut 1 base from V and 3 bases from J, with 9 bases between. One entry per CDR3 protein results from TCRdb running MiXCR on the reads. The sample carries about 920,000 distinct CDR3 sequences, approximately 31% recorded once. The sequence was collected from a human donor in good health (CMV status not recorded). Some clones in this sample may be carry-over from other donors' samples. The sequenced sample was cultured CD8+ T cells from PBMCs, obtained from culture after CMV antigen stimulation. The genes are TRBV4-1 and TRBJ1-1; D might be TRBD1 (6 bases). CDR3: CASSQGGGHTEAFF. CDR3 coding DNA: TGCGCCAGCAGCCAAGGGGGGGGGCACACTGAAGCTTTCTTT.